One sample yielded the 20 T cell receptor beta chains listed below, sequenced in a study of PD-1 blockade in mismatch repair-deficient tumors. Profiling relied on immunoSEQ multiplex PCR, and the TCRdb table lists in-frame clones only, not all of them. The sample lists over 30,000 clones, less than 90% occurring once. The sample was PBMCs, taken around 6 weeks after starting pembrolizumab. Receptors originate from an adult with mismatch repair-deficient cancer.

The chain combines TRBV28 with TRBJ1-2, with TRBD1 identical over 7 bases. Unmatched junction bases numbered 7, after V lost 7 bases and J lost 8 bases. The CDR3 totals 12 residues. CDR1 and CDR2 from the germline V gene are MDHEN and SYDVKM. CDR3 in DNA: TGTGCCAGCACCGCGACAGGGACCGGCTACACCTTC. The encoded protein is CASTATGTGYTF.

The rearrangement uses TRBV5-1 and TRBJ2-3; 7 positions match TRBD1. The CDR3 is made up of 15 amino acids. Germline CDR1 and CDR2: SGHRS and YFSETQ. The trim removed 5 bases at V and 3 bases at J, leaving 9 bases unmatched. For the CDR3, the DNA is TGCGCCAGCAGTCAGGGGACAGTGGGAACAGATACGCAGTATTTT. This codes for CASSQGTVGTDTQYF.

The chain has TRBV5-1 and TRBJ1-4; D is perhaps TRBD1 (6 bases). Per the germline V gene, CDR1 is SGHRS and CDR2 is YFSETQ. Trimming took off 4 bases at V and 5 bases at J, with 12 bases between the two ends. This CDR3 is built from 14 residues. The CDR3 bases are TGCGCCAGCAGCCAATCGACAGGAAATGAAAAACTGTTTTTT. Translation gives CASSQSTGNEKLFF. The full variable domain, its missing parts supplied by reference TRBV5-1 and TRBJ1-4, is KAGVTQTPRYLIKTRGQQVTLSCSPISGHRSVSWYQQTPGQGLQFLFEYFSETQRNKGNFPGRFSGRQFSNSRSEMNVSTLELGDSALYLCASSQSTGNEKLFFGSGTQLSVL.

This rearrangement joins TRBV11-2 to TRBJ2-1, with TRBD2 identical over 7 bases. The J segment lost 10 bases and the V segment lost 5 bases, leaving 11 bases of the junction unmatched. The germline V gene has CDR1 SGHAT and CDR2 FQNNGV. There are 14 residues in the CDR3. The CDR3 region has the DNA TGTGCCAGCAGCCTCAGCGGGATCCGCGGAGAGCAGTTCTTC. Translating gives CASSLSGIRGEQFF.

This clone is a singleton in its sample. The chain couples TRBV6-1 to TRBJ1-1; 7 nucleotides align to TRBD1. Germline V gives CDR1 MNHNS, CDR2 SASEGT. Trimming removed 2 bases from V and 7 bases from J; junction bases left unmatched: 1. The CDR3 is 12 amino acids. The CDR3 here is CASSEQGDEAFF. In nucleotides, the CDR3 is TGTGCCAGCAGTGAACAGGGGGATGAAGCTTTCTTT.

The gene calls are TRBV21-1 and TRBJ2-7; the table's D call, TRBD1, has no DNA check behind it. TRBV21-1 is classified as a pseudogene. The CDR3 consists of 14 residues. The DNA of the CDR3 is TGTGCCAGCAGCGCCCCGGGACAGTACTACGAGCAGTACTTC. Protein product: CASSAPGQYYEQYF.

This chain connects TRBV5-5 to TRBJ2-3, with a possible D match to TRBD2 (6 bases). V shed 4 bases and J shed 1 base, with 10 bases lying between them. There are 14 residues in the CDR3. The V gene's germline CDR1 is SGHKS and CDR2 YYEKEE (reference sequence). CDR3 region: CASSGGKGTDTQYF. CDR3 nucleotides: TGTGCCAGCAGCGGCGGGAAGGGCACAGATACGCAGTATTTT.

This sequence joins TRBV7-3 and TRBJ2-3; TRBD2 matches at 10 bases. V gave up 0 bases and J gave up 1 base; unmatched junction bases: 10. The germline V gene encodes CDR1 SGHTA and CDR2 FQGTGA. This CDR3 is built from 19 residues. The CDR3 sequence: CASSLTSGLAGDRTDTQYF. The CDR3 bases are TGTGCCAGCAGCTTAACGTCGGGGCTAGCGGGAGATCGCACAGATACGCAGTATTTT.

The V gene is TRBV2, the J gene TRBJ2-3, with 7 bases that match TRBD2. The CDR3 length is 15 residues. Trimming removed 4 bases from V and 0 bases from J; junction bases left unmatched: 4. Germline V gene lookup returns CDR1 SNHLY and CDR2 FYNNEI. The CDR3 region has the DNA TGTGCCAGCAGTGTCGGTAGCGGGAGCACAGATACGCAGTATTTT. Translated, it gives CASSVGSGSTDTQYF.

The rearrangement joins TRBV6-1 to TRBJ1-3; perhaps TRBD1 as D (6 bases). This CDR3 comprises 15 residues. The ends were cut back, 6 bases at V and 4 bases at J, with 16 bases in the middle. Germline CDR1 MNHNS, CDR2 SASEGT. CDR3 nucleotide sequence: TGTGCCAGCAGCCCACCGGGACACCAAGGAAACACCATATATTTT. Amino acids: CASSPPGHQGNTIYF.

CDR3 coding DNA: TGCGCCAGCAGGCCCGCCGGACAGGGCATTAACTATGGCTACACCTTC. Protein sequence: CASRPAGQGINYGYTF. The rearrangement uses TRBV4-1 and TRBJ1-2; 8 nucleotides match TRBD1. The CDR3 loop spans 16 amino acids. Looked up from germline, CDR1 is MGHRA and CDR2 is YSYEKL. The ends lost 6 bases at V and 1 base at J; junction bases unmatched: 10.

The chain recombines TRBV20-1 with TRBJ2-1; TRBD1 is a possible D gene (5 bases). CDR1 is DFQATT and CDR2 is SNEGSKA in the germline V gene (reference sequence). Between the trimmed V and J ends, which lost 7 bases and 8 bases, there was a span of 12 bases. This CDR3 spans 11 amino acids. Written as DNA, the CDR3 is TGCAGTGTTAAGGGGCTAGATGAGCAGTTCTTC. It encodes CSVKGLDEQFF.

The rearrangement joins TRBV9 to TRBJ2-5, with D maybe TRBD2 (6 bases). Gene TRBJ2-7 matches the end of the DNA better, so the J call may be wrong. The CDR3 runs to 14 residues. Germline CDR1 is SGDLS and CDR2 is YYNGEE. The chain's CDR3 is CASSHHGGWDEQYF. The CDR3 coding sequence is TGTGCCAGCAGCCACCACGGGGGTTGGGACGAGCAGTACTTC.

The chain uses TRBV19 and TRBJ1-5; a possible D gene is TRBD1 (5 bases). Trimming removed 7 bases at V and 4 bases at J, with 8 bases between. Germline CDR1 is LNHDA and CDR2 is SQIVND (reference sequence). The CDR3 runs 12 residues. The CDR3 coding sequence is TGTGCCAGTATGGAGGGGAATCAGCCCCAGCATTTT. This encodes CASMEGNQPQHF.

This clone came up a few times. The chain links TRBV10-2 to TRBJ2-7; D might be TRBD2 (5 bases). Germline CDR1 is WSHSY and CDR2 is SAAADI. Trimming removed 7 bases from V and 7 bases from J, with 17 bases in between. The CDR3 has 13 residues. The CDR3 loop is CASKHSEPGEQYF. The CDR3 nucleotides read TGCGCCAGCAAGCACAGCGAACCGGGAGAGCAGTACTTC.

The sample holds one count of this clone. The chain recombines TRBV7-2 with TRBJ2-3; tentative D call: TRBD2 (6 bases). The germline V and J ends were trimmed by 0 bases and 4 bases, with 14 bases remaining between them. This CDR3 region has 16 residues. CDR1 and CDR2 from the germline V gene are SGHTA and FQGNSA. The CDR3 protein is CASSLAPQGGSDTQYF. The CDR3 DNA sequence: TGTGCCAGCAGCTTAGCTCCCCAGGGAGGCTCAGATACGCAGTATTTT.

The rearrangement joins TRBV28 to TRBJ1-2, with D perhaps matching TRBD1 (5 bases). The length of the CDR3 is 13 residues. CDR1 and CDR2 (germline): MDHEN, SYDVKM. Trimming cost V 5 bases and J 7 bases, with 14 bases left between them. The DNA of the CDR3 is TGTGCCAGCAGTGTCGCGGGACCGCGTGGCTACACCTTC. Encoded protein: CASSVAGPRGYTF.

J is TRBJ2-3 and V is TRBV5-8, with TRBD1 as a possible D gene (5 bases). This CDR3 region has 15 residues. Germline CDR1 is SGHTS and CDR2 is YDEGEE. Trimming stripped 2 bases from V and 1 base from J, with 11 bases between. For the CDR3, the DNA is TGTGCCAGCAGCTTTAAGGGGTTTGGCACAGATACGCAGTATTTT. It specifies CASSFKGFGTDTQYF.

The chain uses TRBV7-8 and TRBJ2-7, with TRBD2 matching 8 bases. Germline values: CDR1 SGHVS, CDR2 FQNEAQ. The CDR3 runs 19 residues. V lost 6 bases and J lost 1; bases outside the gene matches: 20. The CDR3 DNA is TGTGCCAGCAGTTACCCGGGACTTATGCTCGGGACTAGGTCCTACGAGCAGTACTTC. Amino acid sequence: CASSYPGLMLGTRSYEQYF.

The rearrangement uses TRBV23-1 and TRBJ2-7, with D unresolved. TRBV23-1 is annotated as an ORF whose role is uncertain. CDR3 length equals 10 residues. V shed 3 bases and J shed 6 bases, with 3 bases lying between them. DNA of the CDR3: TGCGCCAGCAGTCAGCGCGAGCAGTACTTC. Protein product: CASSQREQYF.